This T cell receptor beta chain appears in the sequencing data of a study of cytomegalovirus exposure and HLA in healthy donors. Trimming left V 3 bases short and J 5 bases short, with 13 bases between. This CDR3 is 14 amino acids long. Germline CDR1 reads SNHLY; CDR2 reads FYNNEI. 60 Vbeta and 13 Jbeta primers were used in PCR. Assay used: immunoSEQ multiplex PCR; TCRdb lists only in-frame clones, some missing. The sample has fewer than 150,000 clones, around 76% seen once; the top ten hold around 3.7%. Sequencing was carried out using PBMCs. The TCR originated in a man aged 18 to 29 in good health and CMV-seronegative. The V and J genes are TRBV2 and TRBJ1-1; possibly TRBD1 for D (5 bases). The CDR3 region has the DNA TGTGCCAGCAGTGATTGGCAGGGATGGACTGAAGCTTTCTTT. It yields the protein CASSDWQGWTEAFF.